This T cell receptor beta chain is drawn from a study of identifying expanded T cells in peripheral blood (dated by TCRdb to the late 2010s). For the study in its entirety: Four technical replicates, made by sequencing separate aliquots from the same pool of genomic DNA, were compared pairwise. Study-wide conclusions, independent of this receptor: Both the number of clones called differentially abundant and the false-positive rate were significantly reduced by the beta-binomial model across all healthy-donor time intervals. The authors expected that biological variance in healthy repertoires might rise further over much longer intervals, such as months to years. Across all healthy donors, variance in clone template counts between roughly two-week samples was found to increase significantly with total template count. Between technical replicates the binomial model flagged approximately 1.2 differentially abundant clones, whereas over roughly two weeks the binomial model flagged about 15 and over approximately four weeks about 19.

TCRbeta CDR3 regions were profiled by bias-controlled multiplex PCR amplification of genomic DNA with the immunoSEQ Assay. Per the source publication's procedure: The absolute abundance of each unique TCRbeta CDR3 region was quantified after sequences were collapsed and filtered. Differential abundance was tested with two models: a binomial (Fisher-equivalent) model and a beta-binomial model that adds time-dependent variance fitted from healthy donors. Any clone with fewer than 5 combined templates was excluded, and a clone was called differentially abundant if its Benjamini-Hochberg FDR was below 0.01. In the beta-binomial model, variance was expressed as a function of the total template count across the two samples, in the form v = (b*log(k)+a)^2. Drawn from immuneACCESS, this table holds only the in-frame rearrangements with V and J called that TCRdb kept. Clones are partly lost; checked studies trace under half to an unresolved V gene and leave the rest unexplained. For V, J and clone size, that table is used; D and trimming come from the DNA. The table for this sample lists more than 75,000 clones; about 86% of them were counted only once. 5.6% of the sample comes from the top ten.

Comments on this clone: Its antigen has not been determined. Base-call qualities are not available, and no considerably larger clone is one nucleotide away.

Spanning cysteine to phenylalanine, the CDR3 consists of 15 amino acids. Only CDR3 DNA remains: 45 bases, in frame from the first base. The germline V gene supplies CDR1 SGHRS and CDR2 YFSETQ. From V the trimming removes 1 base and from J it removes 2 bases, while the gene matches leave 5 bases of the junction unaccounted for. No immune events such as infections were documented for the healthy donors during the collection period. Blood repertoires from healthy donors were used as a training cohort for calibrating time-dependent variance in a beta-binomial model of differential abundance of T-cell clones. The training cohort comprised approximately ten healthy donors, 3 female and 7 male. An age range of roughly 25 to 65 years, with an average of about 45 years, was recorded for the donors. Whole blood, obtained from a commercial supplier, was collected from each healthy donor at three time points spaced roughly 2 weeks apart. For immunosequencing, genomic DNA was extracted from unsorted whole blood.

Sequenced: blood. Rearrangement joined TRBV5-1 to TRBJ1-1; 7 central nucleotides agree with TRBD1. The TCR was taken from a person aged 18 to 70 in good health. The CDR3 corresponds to CASSLFGDRNTEAFF. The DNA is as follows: TGCGCCAGCAGCTTGTTTGGGGACAGAAACACTGAAGCTTTCTTT.